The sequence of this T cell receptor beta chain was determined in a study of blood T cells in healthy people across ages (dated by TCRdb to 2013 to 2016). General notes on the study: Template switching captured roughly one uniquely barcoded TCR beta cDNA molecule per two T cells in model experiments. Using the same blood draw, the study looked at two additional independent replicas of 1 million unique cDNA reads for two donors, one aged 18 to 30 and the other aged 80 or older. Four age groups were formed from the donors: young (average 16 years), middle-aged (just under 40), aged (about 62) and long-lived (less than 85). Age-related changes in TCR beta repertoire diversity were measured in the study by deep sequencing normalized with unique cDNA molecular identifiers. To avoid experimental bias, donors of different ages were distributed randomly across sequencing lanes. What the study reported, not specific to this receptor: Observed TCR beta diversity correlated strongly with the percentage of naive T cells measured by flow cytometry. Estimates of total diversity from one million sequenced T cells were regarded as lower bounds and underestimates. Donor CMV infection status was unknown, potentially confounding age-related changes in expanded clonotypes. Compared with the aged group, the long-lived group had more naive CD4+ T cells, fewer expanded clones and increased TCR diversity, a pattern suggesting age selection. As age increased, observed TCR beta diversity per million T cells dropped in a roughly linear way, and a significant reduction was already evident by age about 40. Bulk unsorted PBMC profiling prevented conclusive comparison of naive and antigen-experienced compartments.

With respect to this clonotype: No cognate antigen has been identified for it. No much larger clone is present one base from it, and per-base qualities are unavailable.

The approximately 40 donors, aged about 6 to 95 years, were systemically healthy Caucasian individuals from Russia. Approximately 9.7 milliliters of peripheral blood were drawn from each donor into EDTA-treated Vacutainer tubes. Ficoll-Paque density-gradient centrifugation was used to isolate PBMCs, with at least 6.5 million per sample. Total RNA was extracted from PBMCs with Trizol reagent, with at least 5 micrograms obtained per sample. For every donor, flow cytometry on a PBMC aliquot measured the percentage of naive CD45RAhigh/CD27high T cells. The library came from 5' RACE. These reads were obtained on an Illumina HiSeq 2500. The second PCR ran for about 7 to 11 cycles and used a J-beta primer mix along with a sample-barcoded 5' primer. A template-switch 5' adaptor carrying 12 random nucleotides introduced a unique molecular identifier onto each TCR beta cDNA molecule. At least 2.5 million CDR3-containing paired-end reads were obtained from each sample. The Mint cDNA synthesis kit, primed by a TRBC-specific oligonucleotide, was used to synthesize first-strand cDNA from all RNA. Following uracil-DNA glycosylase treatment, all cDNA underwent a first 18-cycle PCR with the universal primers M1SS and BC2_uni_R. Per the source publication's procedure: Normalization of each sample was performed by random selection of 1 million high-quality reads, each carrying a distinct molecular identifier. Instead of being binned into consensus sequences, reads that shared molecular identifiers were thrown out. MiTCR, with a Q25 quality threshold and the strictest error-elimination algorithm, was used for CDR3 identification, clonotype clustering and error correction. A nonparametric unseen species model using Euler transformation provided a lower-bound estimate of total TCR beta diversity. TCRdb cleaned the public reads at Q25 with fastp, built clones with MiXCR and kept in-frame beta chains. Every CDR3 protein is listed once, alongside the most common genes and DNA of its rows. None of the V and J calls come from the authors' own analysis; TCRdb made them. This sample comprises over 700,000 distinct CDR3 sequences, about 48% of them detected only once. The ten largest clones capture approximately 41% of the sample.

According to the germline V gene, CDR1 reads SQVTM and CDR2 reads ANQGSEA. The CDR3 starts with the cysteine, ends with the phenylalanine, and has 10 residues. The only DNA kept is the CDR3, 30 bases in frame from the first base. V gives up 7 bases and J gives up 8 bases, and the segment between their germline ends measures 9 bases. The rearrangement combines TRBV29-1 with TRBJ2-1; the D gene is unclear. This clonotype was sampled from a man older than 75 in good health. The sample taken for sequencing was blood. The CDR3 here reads CSAQVDEQFF. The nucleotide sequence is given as TGCAGCGCCCAGGTGGATGAGCAGTTCTTC.